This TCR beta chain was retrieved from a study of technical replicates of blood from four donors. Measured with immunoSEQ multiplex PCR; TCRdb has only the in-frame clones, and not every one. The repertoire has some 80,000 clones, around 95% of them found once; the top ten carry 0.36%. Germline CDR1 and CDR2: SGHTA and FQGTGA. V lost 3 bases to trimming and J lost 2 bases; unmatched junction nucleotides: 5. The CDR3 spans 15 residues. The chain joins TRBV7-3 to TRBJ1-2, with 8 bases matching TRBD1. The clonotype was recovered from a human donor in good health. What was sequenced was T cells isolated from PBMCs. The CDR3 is CASSLSRTGNYGYTF. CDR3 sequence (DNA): TGTGCCAGCAGCTTGAGTAGGACAGGGAACTATGGCTACACCTTC.